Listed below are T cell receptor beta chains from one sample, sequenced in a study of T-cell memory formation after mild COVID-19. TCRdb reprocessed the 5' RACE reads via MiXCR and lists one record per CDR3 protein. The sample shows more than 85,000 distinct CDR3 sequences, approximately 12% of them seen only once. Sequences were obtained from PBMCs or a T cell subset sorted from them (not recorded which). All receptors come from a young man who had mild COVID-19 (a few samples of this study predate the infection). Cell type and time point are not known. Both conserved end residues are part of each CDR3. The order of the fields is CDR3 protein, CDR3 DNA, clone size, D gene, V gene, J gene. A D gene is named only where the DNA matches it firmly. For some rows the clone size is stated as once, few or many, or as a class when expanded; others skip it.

CASSRGTGELFF,TGTGCCAGTTCCAGGGGTACCGGGGAGCTGTTTTTT,.,.,TRBV6-2/TRBV6-3,TRBJ2-2
CASSSGQGVNYEQYF,TGTGCCAGCAGCTCGGGACAGGGGGTAAACTACGAGCAGTACTTC,few,TRBD1,TRBV7-9,TRBJ2-7
CASSLSRASAGNGYTF,TGTGCCAGCAGCTTAAGTCGGGCCTCAGCGGGGAATGGCTACACCTTC,.,.,TRBV7-2,TRBJ1-2
CARHQGTGELFF,TGTGCCAGACATCAGGGCACCGGGGAGCTGTTTTTT,.,.,TRBV7-9,TRBJ2-2
CASSLVWGIEQPQHF,TGTGCCAGCAGTTTAGTATGGGGGATAGAGCAGCCCCAGCATTTT,.,.,TRBV12-3/TRBV12-4,TRBJ1-5
CASGSQSSYNEQFF,TGTGCCAGCGGGTCGCAGAGCTCCTACAATGAGCAGTTCTTC,few,.,TRBV6-2/TRBV6-3,TRBJ2-1
CASTGTGGVGAFF,TGTGCCAGCACCGGGACAGGTGGGGTAGGGGCTTTCTTT,.,TRBD1,TRBV6-5,TRBJ1-1
CASSLGRDFNSPLHF,TGTGCCAGCAGCCTGGGGCGGGACTTTAATTCACCCCTCCACTTT,.,.,TRBV4-2,TRBJ1-6
CASSQDGLGQDNYGYTF,TGCGCCAGCAGCCAAGATGGGTTAGGACAGGATAACTATGGCTACACCTTC,few,TRBD1,TRBV4-3,TRBJ1-2
CASSLDGRETQYF,TGTGCCAGCAGCTTAGATGGTCGGGAGACCCAGTACTTC,few,.,TRBV7-6,TRBJ2-5
CASRPGLAGSYNEQFF,TGTGCCAGCCGTCCGGGACTAGCGGGGAGCTACAATGAGCAGTTCTTC,.,TRBD2,TRBV25-1,TRBJ2-1
CASGLPEQFF,TGTGCTAGTGGTTTGCCTGAGCAGTTCTTC,few,.,TRBV12-5,TRBJ2-1
CASSLSGDQPQHF,TGTGCCAGCAGTTTATCAGGGGATCAGCCCCAGCATTTT,.,.,TRBV12-3/TRBV12-4,TRBJ1-5
CASSQDPSGGAGELFF,TGCGCCAGCAGCCAAGATCCTAGCGGGGGGGCCGGGGAGCTGTTTTTT,.,TRBD2,TRBV4-3,TRBJ2-2
CASSLGTERPYEQYF,TGTGCCAGCAGCCTCGGGACAGAGCGACCCTACGAGCAGTACTTC,.,TRBD1,TRBV12-3/TRBV12-4,TRBJ2-7
CASSLTTGKVSYNEQFF,TGCGCCAGCAGCTTGACTACAGGGAAAGTGTCCTACAATGAGCAGTTCTTC,.,.,TRBV5-1,TRBJ2-1
CASNGGQPNSPLHF,TGTGCCAGCAACGGGGGACAGCCCAATTCACCCCTCCACTTT,.,TRBD1,TRBV2,TRBJ1-6
CASSGGIGGSYEQYF,TGTGCCAGCAGTGGTGGGATAGGGGGCTCCTACGAGCAGTACTTC,many,.,TRBV12-3/TRBV12-4,TRBJ2-7
CASSLGVGHNTDTQYF,TGTGCCAGCAGCTTAGGGGTCGGCCATAACACAGATACGCAGTATTTT,.,.,TRBV7-2,TRBJ2-3
CASSLLHDRAGNTIYF,TGTGCCAGCAGCCTCCTCCACGACAGGGCTGGAAACACCATATATTTT,.,TRBD1,TRBV3-1,TRBJ1-3
CAWIFLAEQFF,TGTGCCTGGATATTTTTGGCTGAGCAGTTCTTC,.,.,TRBV30,TRBJ2-1
CASSLVGDYGYTF,TGTGCCAGCAGCTTAGTAGGGGACTATGGCTACACCTTC,.,.,TRBV11-2,TRBJ1-2
CASSQRDTSYEQYF,TGTGCCAGCAGCCAAAGGGACACCTCCTACGAGCAGTACTTC,.,.,TRBV7-6,TRBJ2-7
CASSLVRGPEQYF,TGTGCCAGCAGTTTGGTCAGGGGCCCCGAGCAGTACTTC,few,.,TRBV12-3/TRBV12-4,TRBJ2-7
CASSLGGRGGETQYF,TGTGCCAGCAGCTTAGGGGGGCGCGGTGGAGAGACCCAGTACTTC,.,.,TRBV7-2,TRBJ2-5
CASSPRQDEQYF,TGTGCCAGCAGCCCCCGACAGGACGAGCAGTACTTC,few,.,TRBV3-1,TRBJ2-7
CASSPMGQGGEDTQYF,TGTGCCAGCAGTCCCATGGGACAGGGGGGGGAAGATACGCAGTATTTT,.,TRBD1,TRBV12-3/TRBV12-4,TRBJ2-3
CASSLEQGSYNEQFF,TGCGCCAGCAGCTTGGAACAGGGGTCCTACAATGAGCAGTTCTTC,few,TRBD1,TRBV5-1,TRBJ2-1
CASSQVITGELFF,TGCGCCAGCAGCCAAGTGATAACCGGGGAGCTGTTTTTT,few,.,TRBV4-1,TRBJ2-2
CASGQGSQPQHF,TGTGCCAGCGGGCAGGGTTCGCAGCCCCAGCATTTT,few,.,TRBV7-9,TRBJ1-5
CASSPPETANTGELFF,TGTGCCAGCAGCCCGCCGGAGACGGCGAACACCGGGGAGCTGTTTTTT,.,.,TRBV7-9,TRBJ2-2
CASSAEAGSSRNEQFF,TGTGCCAGCAGTGCGGAAGCGGGGAGTTCAAGAAATGAGCAGTTCTTC,few,TRBD2,TRBV2,TRBJ2-1
CASSSPDRATHTGELFF,TGTGCCAGCAGCTCCCCGGACCGGGCAACTCACACCGGGGAGCTGTTTTTT,few,.,TRBV7-9,TRBJ2-2
CASSAGLSSYNSPLHF,TGCGCCAGCAGCGCCGGTCTGAGCTCCTATAATTCACCCCTCCACTTT,many,.,TRBV4-1,TRBJ1-6